A selection of T cell receptor beta chains follows, all from one sample in a study of cytomegalovirus exposure and HLA in healthy donors. Repertoires were generated with immunoSEQ multiplex PCR, while TCRdb's copy carries only in-frame clones and drops some. This table lists almost 40,000 clones. Material: PBMCs. The receptors originated from a woman in her twenties or thirties in good health and CMV-seropositive. Both conserved end residues are part of each CDR3. The D gene is left open where the match is weak.

V	J	D	DNA	CDR3
TRBV7-7	TRBJ2-5	-	TGTGCTAGCAGCCAAACCGGGACACGGGAAGAGACCCAGTACTTC	CASSQTGTREETQYF
TRBV5-6	TRBJ1-4	-	TGTGCCAGCAGCCCCGGGGGGACGTACCCCGAAAAACTGTTTTTT	CASSPGGTYPEKLFF
TRBV10-3	TRBJ2-5	-	TGTGCCACCAAGACTGACCTTCAAGGGACCCAGTACTTC	CATKTDLQGTQYF
TRBV7-6	TRBJ2-1	TRBD2	TGTGCCAGCAGCTCTGGGCTAGCGGGGTTCGGTGAGCAGTTCTTC	CASSSGLAGFGEQFF
TRBV5-1	TRBJ2-3	TRBD2	TGCGCCAGCAGCTTGGCCGGGACTAGCGGGGGGCTTATCACAGATACGCAGTATTTT	CASSLAGTSGGLITDTQYF
TRBV2	TRBJ2-3	TRBD2	TGTGCCAGCACCAGACTAGCGGAGGCTAGGCATGATACGCAGTATTTT	CASTRLAEARHDTQYF
TRBV2	TRBJ1-2	-	TGTGCCAGCACAACCAGTTGGGGCTTTGGCTACACCTTC	CASTTSWGFGYTF
TRBV5-1	TRBJ2-1	-	TGCGCCAGCAGCTTGGCACTAGTCGGTGAGCAGTTCTTC	CASSLALVGEQFF
TRBV25-1	TRBJ1-2	TRBD1	TGTGCCAGCAGTCCCCAGGGAACAGGGGGAGTCTATGGCTACACCTTC	CASSPQGTGGVYGYTF
TRBV2	TRBJ2-7	-	TGTGCCAGCAGGGGCTCCCCAGGGACTGGCGAGCAGTACTTC	CASRGSPGTGEQYF
TRBV5-6	TRBJ1-6	-	TGTGCCAGCAGACCGGGACACCCGAATTCACCCCTCCACTTT	CASRPGHPNSPLHF
TRBV5-1	TRBJ2-2	-	TGCGCCAGCAGCTTGATAGAGCACACCGGGGAGCTGTTTTTT	CASSLIEHTGELFF
TRBV10-3	TRBJ1-5	-	TGTGCCATCAGTGAGGATAGGGGGTGGGATCAGCCCCAGCATTTT	CAISEDRGWDQPQHF
TRBV5-1	TRBJ2-5	TRBD1	TGCGCCAGCAGCTTAAAAACAGGGGACCAAGAGACCCAGTACTTC	CASSLKTGDQETQYF
TRBV5-1	TRBJ2-7	TRBD1	TGCGCCAGCAGCTCGCAACCATTAGACAGGGGGGGCTCAGAGCAGTACTTC	CASSSQPLDRGGSEQYF
TRBV9	TRBJ2-5	-	TGTGCCAGCAGCGTCTCCATGGTTGGGGGCGAGACCCAGTACTTC	CASSVSMVGGETQYF
TRBV19	TRBJ2-1	TRBD2	TGTGCCAGTAATAGACTAGCGGGGACCTACAATGAGCAGTTCTTC	CASNRLAGTYNEQFF
TRBV19	TRBJ2-7	-	TGTGCCAGTAGTATTAGGCAGGGCTACGAGCAGTACTTC	CASSIRQGYEQYF
TRBV7-6	TRBJ2-6	-	TGTGCCAGCAGCTTAAGGAGCCCGAGCTCTGGGGCCAACGTCCTGACTTTC	CASSLRSPSSGANVLTF
TRBV7-9	TRBJ2-3	-	TGTGCCAGCAGCTTAGATAGTGGACAAACAGATACGCAGTATTTT	CASSLDSGQTDTQYF
TRBV15	TRBJ2-1	-	TGTGCCACCAGCAGGGGAAAGGACACATACAATGAGCAGTTCTTC	CATSRGKDTYNEQFF
TRBV15	TRBJ2-3	TRBD2	TGTGCCACCAGCAGAGATGGGCGGGGGGGAACAGATACGCAGTATTTT	CATSRDGRGGTDTQYF